These 9 T cell receptor beta chains were sequenced from one sample in a study of T-cell memory formation after mild COVID-19. TCRdb recomputed calls from the 5' RACE reads with MiXCR, one row per CDR3 protein. Here the sample spans fewer than 450,000 distinct CDR3 sequences, 20% to 25% being singletons. The sequenced material came from PBMCs or a T cell subset sorted from them (not recorded which). Every receptor here comes from an adult woman who had mild COVID-19 (a few samples of this study predate the infection). Cell type and time point are not known.

In this sample, this clonotype turned up a few times. The chain links TRBV7-2 to TRBJ2-7, with D maybe TRBD1 (5 bases). CDR3 length: 15 residues. From germline, CDR1 is SGHTA and CDR2 FQGNSA. Deletions cut 5 bases from V and 3 bases from J, with 17 bases between. The CDR3 DNA is TGTGCCAGCAGCCCACACAAAGGGGTTGGCTACGAGCAGTACTTC. Its protein product is CASSPHKGVGYEQYF.

The chain carries TRBV5-1 and TRBJ1-1; TRBD1 is a possible D gene (5 bases). Germline V gene lookup returns CDR1 SGHRS and CDR2 YFSETQ. With 3 bases removed from V and 1 base from J, the gap between germline ends came to 10 bases. CDR3 length: 14 residues. CDR3 protein: CASSWGGGNTEAFF. The CDR3 region has the DNA TGCGCCAGCAGCTGGGGTGGGGGGAACACTGAAGCTTTCTTT.

This clonotype has just a few counts. The chain employs TRBV7-2 and TRBJ2-7, with D possibly being TRBD1 (6 bases). The CDR3 has 15 amino acids. The germline V gene encodes CDR1 SGHTA and CDR2 FQGNSA. The ends were cut back, 5 bases at V and 1 base at J, with 15 bases in the middle. The CDR3 region is CASSRDRFTSYEQYF. As DNA, the CDR3 is TGTGCCAGCAGCCGTGACAGGTTCACTTCCTACGAGCAGTACTTC. Complete variable domain (other parts from reference TRBV7-2 and TRBJ2-7): GAGVSQSPSNKVTEKGKDVELRCDPISGHTALYWYRQSLGQGLEFLIYFQGNSAPDKSGLPSDRFSAERTGGSVSTLTIQRTQQEDSAVYLCASSRDRFTSYEQYFGPGTRLTVT.

This clonotype turned up a few times. The rearrangement joins TRBV5-1 to TRBJ1-2; 9 bases match TRBD1. This CDR3 is 16 amino acids long. Trimming cost V 1 base and J 1 base; bases outside gene matches: 5. Per germline, CDR1 SGHRS and CDR2 YFSETQ. In DNA, the CDR3 is TGCGCCAGCAGCTTGACACAGGGGGCGGGTAACTATGGCTACACCTTC. Amino acids: CASSLTQGAGNYGYTF.

The chain links TRBV24-1 to TRBJ2-1; no firm D call. V lost 4 bases and J lost 12, with 9 bases in between. The CDR3 covers 11 residues. CDR1 KGHDR and CDR2 SFDVKD come from the germline V gene. The CDR3 sequence: CATSDSLLQFF. CDR3 DNA: TGTGCCACCAGTGACTCTCTGCTGCAGTTCTTC.

This clonotype was seen more than once but under ten times. CDR3 sequence (DNA): TGTGCCAGCAGGGGGGGAGGGACTAGCGGCGAGCAGTTCTTC. It codes for CASRGGGTSGEQFF. V gene TRBV4-2 combines with J gene TRBJ2-1; TRBD2 matches at 11 bases. V lost 6 bases, J lost 10 bases, and 8 bases stayed unmatched. CDR3 length equals 14 residues. Per germline, CDR1 LGHNA and CDR2 YNFKEQ.

This clonotype was counted only a few times. The chain is built from TRBV29-1 and TRBJ1-1; D unclear. V lost 6 bases, J lost 3 bases, and 11 bases lay in between. CDR1 is SQVTM and CDR2 is ANQGSEA in the germline V gene. The CDR3 loop spans 12 amino acids. The CDR3 protein is CSVEYGHTEAFF. The CDR3 nucleotides read TGCAGCGTCGAGTACGGGCACACTGAAGCTTTCTTT.

Written as DNA, the CDR3 is TGTGCCAGCAGCGACCGGGGGCCGGAGGGGGATACGCAGTATTTT. It is translated as CASSDRGPEGDTQYF. The genes are TRBV11-3 and TRBJ2-3; D tentatively reads TRBD1 or TRBD2 (6 bases each). This CDR3 region has 15 residues. Trimming took 5 bases from V and 6 from J, leaving 18 bases between them. Per the germline V gene, CDR1 is SGHNT and CDR2 is YENEEA.

The chain recombines TRBV11-3 with TRBJ1-5; tentative D call: TRBD1 (5 bases). CDR1 and CDR2 (germline): SGHNT, YENEEA. V lost 0 bases to trimming and J lost 3 bases, with 15 bases between them. The CDR3 totals 17 residues. Here the CDR3 reads CASSLDRQGRINQPQHF. CDR3 DNA: TGTGCCAGCAGCTTAGATCGGCAGGGAAGGATCAATCAGCCCCAGCATTTT.